The 8 T cell receptor beta chains given below trace back to one sample, sequenced in a study of blood T cell repertoires in COVID-19. The assay was immunoSEQ multiplex PCR, and TCRdb's table has in-frame clones only and misses some. The sample contains about 11,000 clones, approximately 91% of which appear only once. Sequencing used peripheral blood. The receptors stem from a woman between 55 and 75 years old with active COVID-19.

This chain links TRBV15 with TRBJ1-1; 10 bases map to TRBD1. This CDR3 comprises 17 residues. V trimming: 2 bases; J trimming: 5 bases; junction bases outside the gene matches: 11. Germline V gene data show CDR1 as LNHNV and CDR2 as YYDKDF (reference sequence). The chain's CDR3 is CATSRTAGQGSKTEAFF. CDR3 DNA sequence: TGTGCCACCAGCAGAACCGCGGGACAGGGGTCAAAAACTGAAGCTTTCTTT.

V usage is TRBV27 and J usage is TRBJ2-7; TRBD1 matches at 11 bases. In germline, CDR1 is MNHEY, CDR2 SMNVEV (reference sequence). Germline trimming cut 4 bases from V and 6 bases from J; bases unmatched to any gene: 2. CDR3 length: 13 residues. CDR3 sequence: CASSWDRGSEQYF. The CDR3 DNA follows: TGTGCCAGCAGTTGGGACAGGGGGTCCGAGCAGTACTTC.

The V and J genes are TRBV15 and TRBJ2-2; 9 bases line up with TRBD2. CDR3 size: 17 residues. V lost 0 bases, J lost 3 bases, and 5 bases stayed unmatched. CDR1 is LNHNV and CDR2 is YYDKDF in the germline V gene (reference sequence). CDR3 sequence: CATSRDSTSGHTGELFF. In nucleotides, the CDR3 is TGTGCCACCAGCAGAGATTCGACTAGCGGCCACACCGGGGAGCTGTTTTTT.

This chain connects TRBV7-5 to TRBJ2-4; the table names TRBD2, a call not compared with the DNA. TRBV7-5 is annotated as a pseudogene. The CDR3 loop spans 14 amino acids. The CDR3 DNA sequence: TGTGTCAGAAGCTTATCGTCGACTGGAAACATTCAGTACTTC. Residues: CVRSLSSTGNIQYF.

The gene calls are TRBV19 and TRBJ2-3, with 12 positions matching TRBD2. Germline values: CDR1 LNHDA, CDR2 SQIVND (reference sequence). The junction had 5 bases not matched to a gene; V was cut back by 7 bases and J by 6 bases. The CDR3 is 14 residues long. The CDR3 loop is CASTRLAGVDTQYF. Written as DNA, the CDR3 is TGTGCCAGTACCAGACTAGCGGGGGTGGATACGCAGTATTTT.

The chain is built from TRBV6-5 and TRBJ1-3, with a weak D call TRBD1 (5 bases). The CDR3 consists of 13 residues. Trimming took off 8 bases at V and 2 bases at J, with 10 bases between the two ends. Germline lookup yields CDR1 MNHEY and CDR2 SVGAGI. The CDR3 region is CASGAETGNTIYF. The CDR3 DNA is TGTGCCAGCGGGGCCGAGACTGGAAACACCATATATTTT.

The CDR3 here is CASGSPTSGTGGTGELFF. The CDR3 DNA reads as TGTGCTAGTGGTTCTCCTACCTCCGGGACAGGGGGCACCGGGGAGCTGTTTTTT. This chain links TRBV12-5 with TRBJ2-2; 11 bases fit TRBD1. The CDR3 has 18 amino acids. Looked up from germline, CDR1 is LGHNT and CDR2 is FRNRAP. V was pared by 4 bases and J by 4 bases, with 11 bases of the junction left unmatched.

This chain links TRBV6-1 with TRBJ1-5; TRBD1 aligns across 8 bases. V shed 0 bases and J 10 bases; nucleotides not matched to a gene: 8. The CDR3 runs to 15 residues. The germline V gene has CDR1 MNHNS and CDR2 SASEGT. CDR3 sequence reads: CASSEATTGVGPQHF. The DNA for the CDR3 is TGTGCCAGCAGTGAAGCAACGACAGGGGTAGGCCCCCAGCATTTT.